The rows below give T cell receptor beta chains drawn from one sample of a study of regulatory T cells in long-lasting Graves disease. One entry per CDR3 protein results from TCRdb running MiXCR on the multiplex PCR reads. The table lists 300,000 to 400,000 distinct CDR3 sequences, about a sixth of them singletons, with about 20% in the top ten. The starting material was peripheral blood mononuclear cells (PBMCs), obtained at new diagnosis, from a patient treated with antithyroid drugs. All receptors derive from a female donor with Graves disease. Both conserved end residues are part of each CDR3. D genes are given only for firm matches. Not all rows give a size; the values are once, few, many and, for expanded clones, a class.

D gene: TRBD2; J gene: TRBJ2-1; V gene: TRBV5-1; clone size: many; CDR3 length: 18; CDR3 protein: CASSLGQTHKREEGEQFF; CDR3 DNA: TGCGCCAGCAGCTTGGGGCAAACTCATAAGCGGGAGGAGGGTGAGCAGTTCTTC
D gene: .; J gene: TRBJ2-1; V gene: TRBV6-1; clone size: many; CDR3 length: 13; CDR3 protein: CASGSWGDNEQFF; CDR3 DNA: TGTGCCAGCGGAAGTTGGGGGGACAATGAGCAGTTCTTC
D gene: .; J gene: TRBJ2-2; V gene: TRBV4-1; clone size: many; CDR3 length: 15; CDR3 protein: CASSQGGRLYGELFF; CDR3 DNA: TGCGCCAGCAGCCAAGGCGGCAGGCTGTACGGGGAGCTGTTTTTT
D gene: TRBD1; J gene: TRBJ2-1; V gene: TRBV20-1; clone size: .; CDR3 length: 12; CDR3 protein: CSAWTGGNEQFF; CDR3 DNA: TGCAGTGCTTGGACAGGGGGCAATGAGCAGTTCTTC
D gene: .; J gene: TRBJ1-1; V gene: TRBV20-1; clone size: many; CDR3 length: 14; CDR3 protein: CSAIPKGQLTEAFF; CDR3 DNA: TGCAGTGCTATACCGAAGGGACAACTCACTGAAGCTTTCTTT
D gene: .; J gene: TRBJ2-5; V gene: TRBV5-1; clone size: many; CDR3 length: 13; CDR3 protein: CASREGGEETQYF; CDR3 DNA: TGCGCCAGCAGGGAGGGAGGAGAGGAGACCCAGTACTTC
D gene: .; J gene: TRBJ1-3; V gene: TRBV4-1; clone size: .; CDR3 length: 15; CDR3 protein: CASSQPEAGGNTIYF; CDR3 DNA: TGCGCCAGCAGCCAACCGGAGGCGGGGGGAAACACCATATATTTT
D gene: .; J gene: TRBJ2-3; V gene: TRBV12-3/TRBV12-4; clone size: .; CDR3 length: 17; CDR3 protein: CASTPRGVGLSTDTQYF; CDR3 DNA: TGTGCCAGCACCCCCCGGGGCGTCGGGCTAAGCACAGATACGCAGTATTTT
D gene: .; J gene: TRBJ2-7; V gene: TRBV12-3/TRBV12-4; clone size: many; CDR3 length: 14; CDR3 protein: CASSRRTNTYEQYF; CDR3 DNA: TGTGCCAGCAGTCGCCGGACAAACACCTACGAGCAGTACTTC
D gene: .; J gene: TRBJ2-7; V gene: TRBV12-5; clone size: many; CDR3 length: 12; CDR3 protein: CASGFQLYEQYF; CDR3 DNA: TGTGCTAGTGGTTTCCAACTCTACGAGCAGTACTTC
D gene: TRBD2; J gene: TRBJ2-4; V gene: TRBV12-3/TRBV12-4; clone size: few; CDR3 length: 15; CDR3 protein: CASSFLRDYKNIQYF; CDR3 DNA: TGTGCCAGCAGTTTCTTACGGGACTACAAAAACATTCAGTACTTC
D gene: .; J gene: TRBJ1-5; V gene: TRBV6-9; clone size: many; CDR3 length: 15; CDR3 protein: CASSYSITGRQPQHF; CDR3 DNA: TGTGCCAGCAGTTACTCAATTACAGGGCGTCAGCCCCAGCATTTT
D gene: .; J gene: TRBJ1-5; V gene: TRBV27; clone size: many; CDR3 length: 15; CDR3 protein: CASSLSVYSNQPQHF; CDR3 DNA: TGTGCCAGCAGTTTATCGGTTTATAGCAATCAGCCCCAGCATTTT
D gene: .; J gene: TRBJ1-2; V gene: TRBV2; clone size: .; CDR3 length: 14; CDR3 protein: CASMGADSNYGYTF; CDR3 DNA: TGTGCCAGCATGGGCGCTGACTCAAACTATGGCTACACCTTC
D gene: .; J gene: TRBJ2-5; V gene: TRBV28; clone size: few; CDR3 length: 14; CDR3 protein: CASSAEARLETQYF; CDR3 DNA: TGTGCCAGCAGTGCCGAGGCACGTCTTGAGACCCAGTACTTC
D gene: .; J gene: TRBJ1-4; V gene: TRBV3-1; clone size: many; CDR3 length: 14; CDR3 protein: CASSYRQFNEKLFF; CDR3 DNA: TGTGCCAGCAGCTACCGACAGTTTAATGAAAAACTGTTTTTT
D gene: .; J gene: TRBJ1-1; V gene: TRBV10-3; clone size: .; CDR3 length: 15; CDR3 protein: CAISETKSGDTEAFF; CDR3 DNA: TGTGCCATCAGTGAGACAAAGAGTGGGGACACTGAAGCTTTCTTT
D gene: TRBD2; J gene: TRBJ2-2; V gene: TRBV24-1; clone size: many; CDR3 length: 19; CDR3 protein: CATSDLGLAGGPRTGELFF; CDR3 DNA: TGTGCCACCAGTGATTTGGGACTAGCGGGAGGGCCTAGGACCGGGGAGCTGTTTTTT
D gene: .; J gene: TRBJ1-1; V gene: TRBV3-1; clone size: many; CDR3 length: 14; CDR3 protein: CASSQNQGGTEAFF; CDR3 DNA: TGTGCCAGCAGCCAAAACCAGGGCGGGACTGAAGCTTTCTTT
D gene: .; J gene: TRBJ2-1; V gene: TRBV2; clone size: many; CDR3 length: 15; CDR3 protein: CASSVNKVSYNEQFF; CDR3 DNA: TGTGCCAGCAGTGTCAACAAGGTCTCCTACAATGAGCAGTTCTTC
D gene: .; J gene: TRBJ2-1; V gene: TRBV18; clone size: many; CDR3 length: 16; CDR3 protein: CASSPIGATDGDEQFF; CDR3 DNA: TGTGCCAGCTCACCTATTGGTGCGACTGATGGCGATGAGCAGTTCTTC
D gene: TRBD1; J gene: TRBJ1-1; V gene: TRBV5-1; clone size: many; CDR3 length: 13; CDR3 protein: CASRAGQVSEAFF; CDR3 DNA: TGCGCCAGCAGGGCGGGACAGGTTTCTGAAGCTTTCTTT
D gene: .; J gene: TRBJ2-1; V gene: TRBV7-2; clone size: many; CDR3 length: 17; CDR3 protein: CASSWKQGDGRMNEQFF; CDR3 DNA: TGTGCCAGCAGCTGGAAACAGGGTGACGGGCGGATGAATGAGCAGTTCTTC
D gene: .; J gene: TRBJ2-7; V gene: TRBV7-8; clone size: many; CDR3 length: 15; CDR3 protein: CASSRRDTLAPEQYF; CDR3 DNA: TGTGCCAGCAGCAGGAGGGACACTTTGGCGCCCGAGCAGTACTTC
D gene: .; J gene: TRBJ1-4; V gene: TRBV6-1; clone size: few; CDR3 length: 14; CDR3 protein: CASRPDGNNEKLFF; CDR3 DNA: TGTGCCAGCAGACCGGACGGTAATAATGAAAAACTGTTTTTT
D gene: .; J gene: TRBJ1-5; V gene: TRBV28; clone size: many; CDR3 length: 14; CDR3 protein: CASSRGQSNQPQHF; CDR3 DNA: TGTGCCAGCAGCCGTGGACAGAGCAATCAGCCCCAGCATTTT
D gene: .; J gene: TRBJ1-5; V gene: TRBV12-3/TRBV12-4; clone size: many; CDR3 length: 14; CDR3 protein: CASSFTEQGQPQHF; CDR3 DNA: TGTGCCAGCAGTTTCACGGAGCAAGGTCAGCCCCAGCATTTT
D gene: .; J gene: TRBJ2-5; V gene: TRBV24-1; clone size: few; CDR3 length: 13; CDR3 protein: CATGLGQQETQYF; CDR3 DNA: TGTGCCACCGGATTAGGACAGCAAGAGACCCAGTACTTC
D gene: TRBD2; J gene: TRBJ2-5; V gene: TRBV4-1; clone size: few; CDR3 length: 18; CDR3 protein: CASSQSQYGRGSGETQYF; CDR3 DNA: TGCGCCAGCAGCCAGTCCCAGTATGGGCGGGGGTCGGGGGAGACCCAGTACTTC
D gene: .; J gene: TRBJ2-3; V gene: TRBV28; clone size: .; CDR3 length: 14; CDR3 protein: CASTRQTSTDTQYF; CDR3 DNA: TGTGCCAGCACCAGACAGACTAGCACAGATACGCAGTATTTT
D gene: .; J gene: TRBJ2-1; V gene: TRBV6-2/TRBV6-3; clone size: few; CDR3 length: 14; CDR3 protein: CTSSWVSSYNEQFF; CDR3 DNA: TGTACCAGCAGTTGGGTCAGCTCCTACAATGAGCAGTTCTTC
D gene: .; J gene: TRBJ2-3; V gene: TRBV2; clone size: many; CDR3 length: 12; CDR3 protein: CASSETTDTQYF; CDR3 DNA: TGTGCCAGCAGTGAGACGACAGATACGCAGTATTTT
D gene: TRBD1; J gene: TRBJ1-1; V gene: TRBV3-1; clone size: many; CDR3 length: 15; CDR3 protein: CASSPPTGGRTEAFF; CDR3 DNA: TGTGCCAGCAGCCCTCCAACAGGGGGCCGAACTGAAGCTTTCTTT
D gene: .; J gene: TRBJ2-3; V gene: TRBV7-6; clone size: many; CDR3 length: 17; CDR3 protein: CASSSFTSSGEADTQYF; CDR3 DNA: TGTGCCAGCAGCTCTTTCACTTCCTCGGGGGAGGCAGATACGCAGTATTTT
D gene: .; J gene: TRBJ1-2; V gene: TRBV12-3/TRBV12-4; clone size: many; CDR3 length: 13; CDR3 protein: CASSPLDTYGYTF; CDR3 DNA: TGTGCCAGCAGTCCCCTGGACACCTATGGCTACACCTTC
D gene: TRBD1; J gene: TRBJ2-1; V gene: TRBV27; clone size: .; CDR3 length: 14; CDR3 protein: CASSSRGLWNEQFF; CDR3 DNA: TGTGCCAGCAGTTCCAGGGGGCTTTGGAATGAGCAGTTCTTC
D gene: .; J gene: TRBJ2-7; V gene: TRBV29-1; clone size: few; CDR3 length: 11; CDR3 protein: CSASLGNEQYF; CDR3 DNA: TGCAGCGCCTCGCTAGGGAACGAGCAGTACTTC
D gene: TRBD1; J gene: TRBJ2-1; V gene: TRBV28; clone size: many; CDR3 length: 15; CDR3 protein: CASSLRDRYYNEQFF; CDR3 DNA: TGTGCCAGCAGTTTAAGGGACAGATACTACAATGAGCAGTTCTTC
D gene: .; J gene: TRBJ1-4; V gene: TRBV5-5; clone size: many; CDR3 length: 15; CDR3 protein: CASSLSGRRNEKLFF; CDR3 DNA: TGTGCCAGCAGCTTGTCAGGACGACGAAATGAAAAACTGTTTTTT
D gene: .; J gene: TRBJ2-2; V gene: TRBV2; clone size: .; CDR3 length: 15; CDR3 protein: CASTAASNWHGELFF; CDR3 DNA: TGTGCCAGCACCGCGGCCTCAAACTGGCACGGGGAGCTGTTTTTT
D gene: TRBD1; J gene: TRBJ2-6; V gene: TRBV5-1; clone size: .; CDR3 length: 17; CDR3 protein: CASSPRDRVSGANVLTF; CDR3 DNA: TGCGCCAGCAGCCCCCGGGACAGGGTCTCTGGGGCCAACGTCCTGACTTTC
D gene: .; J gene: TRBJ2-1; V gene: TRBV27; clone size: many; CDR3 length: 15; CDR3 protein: CASSLLGGSYNEQFF; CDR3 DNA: TGTGCCAGCAGTCTACTGGGGGGCTCCTACAATGAGCAGTTCTTC
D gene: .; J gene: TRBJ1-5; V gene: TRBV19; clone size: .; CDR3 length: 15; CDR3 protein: CASGKGQAGNQPQHF; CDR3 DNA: TGTGCCAGTGGTAAGGGGCAGGCAGGGAATCAGCCCCAGCATTTT
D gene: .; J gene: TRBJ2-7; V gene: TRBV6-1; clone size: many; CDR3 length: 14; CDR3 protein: CASSLLTGVYEQYF; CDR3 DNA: TGTGCCAGCAGTCTGTTAACGGGTGTATACGAGCAGTACTTC
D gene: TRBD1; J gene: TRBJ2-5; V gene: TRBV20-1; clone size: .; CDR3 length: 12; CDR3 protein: CSAYGQEETQYF; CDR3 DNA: TGCAGTGCTTACGGACAGGAAGAGACCCAGTACTTC
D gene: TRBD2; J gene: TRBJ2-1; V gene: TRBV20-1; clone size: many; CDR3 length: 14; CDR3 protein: CSARDGSGSNEQFF; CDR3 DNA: TGCAGTGCTAGAGATGGCAGCGGGAGCAATGAGCAGTTCTTC
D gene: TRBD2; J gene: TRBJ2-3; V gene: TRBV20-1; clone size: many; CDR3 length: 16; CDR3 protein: CSASSRGGIIPDTQYF; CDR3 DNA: TGCAGTGCTAGTTCGCGGGGGGGCATTATTCCAGATACGCAGTATTTT
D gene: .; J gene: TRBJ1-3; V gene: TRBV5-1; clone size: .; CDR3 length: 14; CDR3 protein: CASSLNLGGNTIYF; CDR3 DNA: TGCGCCAGCAGCTTGAATTTAGGCGGAAACACCATATATTTT
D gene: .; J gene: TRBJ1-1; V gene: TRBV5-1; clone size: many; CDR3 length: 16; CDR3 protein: CASSLTGYGPNTEAFF; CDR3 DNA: TGCGCCAGCAGCTTGACGGGTTACGGCCCGAACACTGAAGCTTTCTTT
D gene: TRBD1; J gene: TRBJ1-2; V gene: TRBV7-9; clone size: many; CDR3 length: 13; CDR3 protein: CASSFGTGSGYTF; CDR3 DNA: TGTGCCAGCAGCTTCGGGACAGGAAGTGGCTACACCTTC
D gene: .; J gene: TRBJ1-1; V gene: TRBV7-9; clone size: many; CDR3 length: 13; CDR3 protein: CASSLVVDTEAFF; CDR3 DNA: TGTGCCAGCAGCTTAGTAGTGGACACTGAAGCTTTCTTT
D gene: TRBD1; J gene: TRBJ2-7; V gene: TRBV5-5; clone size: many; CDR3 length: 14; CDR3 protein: CASSLADREYEQYF; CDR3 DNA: TGTGCCAGCAGCTTGGCCGACAGGGAATACGAGCAGTACTTC
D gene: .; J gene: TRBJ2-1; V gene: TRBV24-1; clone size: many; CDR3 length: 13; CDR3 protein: CATSVGGGNEQFF; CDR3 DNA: TGTGCCACCAGTGTCGGTGGAGGGAATGAGCAGTTCTTC
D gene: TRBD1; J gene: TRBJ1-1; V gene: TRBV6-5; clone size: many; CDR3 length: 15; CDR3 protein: CASSFAQGANTEAFF; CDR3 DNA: TGTGCCAGCAGTTTCGCACAGGGGGCGAACACTGAAGCTTTCTTT
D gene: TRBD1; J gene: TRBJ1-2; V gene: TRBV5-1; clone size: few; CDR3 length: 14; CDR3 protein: CASSFGQGADGYTF; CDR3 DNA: TGCGCCAGCAGCTTCGGACAGGGGGCGGATGGCTACACCTTC
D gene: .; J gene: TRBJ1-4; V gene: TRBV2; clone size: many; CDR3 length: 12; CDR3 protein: CASSDEDEKLFF; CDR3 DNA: TGTGCCAGCAGTGATGAAGACGAAAAACTGTTTTTT
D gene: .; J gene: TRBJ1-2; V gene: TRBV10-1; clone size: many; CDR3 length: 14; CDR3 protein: CAIRSDSRNYGYTF; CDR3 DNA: TGCGCCATCCGGTCGGACAGTCGGAACTATGGCTACACCTTC